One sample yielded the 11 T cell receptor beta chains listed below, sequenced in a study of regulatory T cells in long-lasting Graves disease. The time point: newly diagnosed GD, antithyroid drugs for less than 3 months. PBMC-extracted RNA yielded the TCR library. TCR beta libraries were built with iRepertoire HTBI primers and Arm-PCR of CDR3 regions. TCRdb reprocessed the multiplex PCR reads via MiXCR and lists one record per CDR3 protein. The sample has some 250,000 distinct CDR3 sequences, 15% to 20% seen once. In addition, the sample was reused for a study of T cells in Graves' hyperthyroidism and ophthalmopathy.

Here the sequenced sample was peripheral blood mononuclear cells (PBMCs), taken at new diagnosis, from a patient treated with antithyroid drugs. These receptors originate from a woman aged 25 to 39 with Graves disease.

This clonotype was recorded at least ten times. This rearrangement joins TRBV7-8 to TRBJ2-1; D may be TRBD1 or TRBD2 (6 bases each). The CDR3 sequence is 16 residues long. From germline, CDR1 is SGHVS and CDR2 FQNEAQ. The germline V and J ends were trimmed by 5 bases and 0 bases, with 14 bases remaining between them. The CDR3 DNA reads TGTGCCAGCAGCCCGGGGGCCCGGGGCTCCTACAATGAGCAGTTCTTC. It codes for CASSPGARGSYNEQFF.

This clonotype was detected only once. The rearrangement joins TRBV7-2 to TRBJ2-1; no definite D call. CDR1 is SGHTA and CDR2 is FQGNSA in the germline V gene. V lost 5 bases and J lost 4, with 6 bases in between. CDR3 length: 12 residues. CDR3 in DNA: TGTGCCAGCAGCCTCCCGTACAATGAGCAGTTCTTC. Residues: CASSLPYNEQFF.

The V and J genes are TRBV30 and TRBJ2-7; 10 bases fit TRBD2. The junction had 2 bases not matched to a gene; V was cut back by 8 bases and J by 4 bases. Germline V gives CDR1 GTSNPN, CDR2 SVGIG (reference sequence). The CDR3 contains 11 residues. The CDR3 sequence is CAGAGGYEQYF. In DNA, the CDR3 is TGTGCCGGAGCGGGAGGGTACGAGCAGTACTTC.

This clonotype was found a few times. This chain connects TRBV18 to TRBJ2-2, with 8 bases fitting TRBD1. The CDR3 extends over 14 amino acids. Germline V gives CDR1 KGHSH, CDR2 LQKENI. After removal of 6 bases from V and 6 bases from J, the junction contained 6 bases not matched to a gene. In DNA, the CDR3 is TGTGCCAGCTCGTCGAAACAGGGGGCCGGGGAGCTGTTTTTT. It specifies CASSSKQGAGELFF.

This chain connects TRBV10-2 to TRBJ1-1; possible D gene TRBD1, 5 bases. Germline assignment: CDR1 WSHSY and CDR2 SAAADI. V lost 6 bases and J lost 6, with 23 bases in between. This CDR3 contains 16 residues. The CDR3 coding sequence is TGCGCCAGCAGCGACAACTCCGGGACGGACTGGCCTGAAGCTTTCTTT. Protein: CASSDNSGTDWPEAFF.

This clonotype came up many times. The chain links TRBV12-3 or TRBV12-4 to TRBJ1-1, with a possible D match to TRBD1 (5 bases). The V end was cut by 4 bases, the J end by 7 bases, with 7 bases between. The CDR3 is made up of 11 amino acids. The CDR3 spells CASSWGDEAFF. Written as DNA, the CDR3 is TGTGCCAGCAGTTGGGGGGATGAAGCTTTCTTT.

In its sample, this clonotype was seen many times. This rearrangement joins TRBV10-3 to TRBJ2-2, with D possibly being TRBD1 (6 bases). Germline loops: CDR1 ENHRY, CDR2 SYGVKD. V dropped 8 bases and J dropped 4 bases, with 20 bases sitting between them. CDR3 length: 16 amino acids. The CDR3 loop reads CAIRPAGEYSTGELFF. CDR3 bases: TGTGCCATCCGCCCCGCAGGGGAGTATAGCACCGGGGAGCTGTTTTTT.

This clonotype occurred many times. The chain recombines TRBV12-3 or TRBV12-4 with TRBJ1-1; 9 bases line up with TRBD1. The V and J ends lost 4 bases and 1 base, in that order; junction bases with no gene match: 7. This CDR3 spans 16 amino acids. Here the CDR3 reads CASSWGTGFSNTEAFF. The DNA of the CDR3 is TGTGCCAGCAGTTGGGGGACAGGGTTTTCGAACACTGAAGCTTTCTTT.

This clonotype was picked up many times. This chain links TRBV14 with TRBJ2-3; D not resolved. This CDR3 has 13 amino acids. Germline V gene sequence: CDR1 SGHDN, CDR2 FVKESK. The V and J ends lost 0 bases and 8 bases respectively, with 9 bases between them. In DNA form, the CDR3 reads TGTGCCAGCAGCCAAGATCGCAAGAGTACGCAGTATTTT. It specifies CASSQDRKSTQYF.

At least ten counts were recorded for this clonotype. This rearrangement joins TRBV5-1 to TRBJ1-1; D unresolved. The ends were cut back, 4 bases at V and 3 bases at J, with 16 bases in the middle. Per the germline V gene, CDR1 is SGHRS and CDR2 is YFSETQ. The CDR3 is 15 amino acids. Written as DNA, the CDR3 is TGCGCCAGCAGCATTTTAGGGAGTGGGGACACTGAAGCTTTCTTT. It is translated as CASSILGSGDTEAFF.

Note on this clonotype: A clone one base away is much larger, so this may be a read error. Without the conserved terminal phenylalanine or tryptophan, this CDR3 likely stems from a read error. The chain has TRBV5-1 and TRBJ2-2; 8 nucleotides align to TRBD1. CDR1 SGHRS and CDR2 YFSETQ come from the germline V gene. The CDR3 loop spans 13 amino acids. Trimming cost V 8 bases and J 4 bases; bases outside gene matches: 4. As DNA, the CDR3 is TGCGCCAGTAGACAGGGGAGCACCGGGGAGCTGTTTTTA. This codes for CASRQGSTGELFL.